This entry lists 29 T cell receptor beta chains sequenced from one sample in a study of CD8+ T cells in alopecia areata. Following extraction, RNA underwent reverse transcription to cDNA, which served as the sequencing template. Clones were read by immunoSEQ multiplex PCR, and TCRdb kept only the in-frame ones, dropping some. The data contain around 200,000 clones, approximately 62% of them seen just once; the ten biggest clones take up roughly 1.7%. This specimen was CD4+ T cells sorted from blood, taken at week 0. The receptors were gathered from a human donor with alopecia areata.

The V and J genes are TRBV5-1 and TRBJ1-2, with D hard to call. This CDR3 is built from 14 residues. With 0 bases removed from V and 4 bases from J, the gap between germline ends came to 10 bases. Per germline, CDR1 SGHRS and CDR2 YFSETQ. This chain's CDR3 is CASSLEATSYGYTF. CDR3 bases: TGCGCCAGCAGCTTGGAAGCAACCTCCTATGGCTACACCTTC.

J is TRBJ2-1 and V is TRBV2; unclear D gene. The germline gives CDR1 SNHLY, CDR2 FYNNEI. The germline V and J ends were trimmed by 4 bases and 8 bases, with 12 bases remaining between them. The length of the CDR3 is 13 residues. CDR3 nucleotide sequence: TGTGCCAGCAGTGCCAGGATGTACTATGAGCAGTTCTTC. Its translation is CASSARMYYEQFF.

The rearrangement joins TRBV29-1 to TRBJ2-6; D uncertain. Germline CDR1 reads SQVTM; CDR2 reads ANQGSEA. The V end was cut by 1 base, the J end by 1 base, with 8 bases between. The CDR3 runs 15 residues. CDR3 sequence: CSVEGTGSGANVLTF. The CDR3 DNA reads as TGCAGCGTTGAAGGGACGGGTTCTGGGGCCAACGTCCTGACTTTC.

This chain connects TRBV15 to TRBJ2-3; 9 nucleotides align to TRBD1. Germline values: CDR1 LNHNV, CDR2 YYDKDF (reference sequence). This CDR3 has 14 residues. The V and J ends lost 10 bases and 1 base, in that order; junction bases with no gene match: 6. The CDR3 region is CAIPDRGGTDTQYF. The CDR3 DNA follows: TGTGCCATTCCGGACAGGGGAGGCACAGATACGCAGTATTTT.

The chain has TRBV7-2 and TRBJ2-7; no definite D call. V dropped 1 base and J dropped 2 bases, with 6 bases sitting between them. This CDR3 spans 13 amino acids. From germline, CDR1 is SGHTA and CDR2 FQGNSA. The CDR3, as DNA: TGTGCCAGCAGCTTAGGCTATACCTACGAGCAGTACTTC. Its protein product is CASSLGYTYEQYF.

In its sample, this clone was seen a few times. The V call is TRBV7-2, the J call TRBJ2-7, with D possibly matching TRBD2 (6 bases). This CDR3 has 17 amino acids. Germline CDR1 SGHTA, CDR2 FQGNSA. With 4 bases removed from V and 4 bases from J, the gap between germline ends came to 23 bases. CDR3: CASSSRTTGAGGYEQYF. The CDR3, as DNA: TGTGCCAGCAGCTCCCGGACTACAGGCGCCGGGGGATACGAGCAGTACTTC.

This clone was picked up a small number of times. V is TRBV29-1 and J is TRBJ2-7; 9 bases are a match to TRBD2. The CDR3 consists of 14 residues. CDR1 is SQVTM, CDR2 ANQGSEA, per germline. V gave up 5 bases and J gave up 2 bases; unmatched junction bases: 7. CDR3 loop: CSVTGSGGTYEQYF. In DNA form, the CDR3 reads TGCAGCGTTACTGGTAGCGGGGGAACCTACGAGCAGTACTTC.

This clone was detected once. V and J are TRBV9 and TRBJ2-2; D ambiguous. V shed 2 bases and J shed 6 bases, with 5 bases lying between them. This CDR3 spans 12 amino acids. Germline lookup yields CDR1 SGDLS and CDR2 YYNGEE. The CDR3 DNA sequence: TGTGCCAGCAGCGTCCGGTCCGGGGAGCTGTTTTTT. Translated: CASSVRSGELFF.

The chain has TRBV2 and TRBJ1-2, with D possibly TRBD1 on 5 matching bases. Per the germline V gene, CDR1 is SNHLY and CDR2 is FYNNEI. V was pared by 4 bases and J by 5 bases, with 11 bases between. The CDR3 contains 13 residues. CDR3 protein: CASSVKGVYGYTF. CDR3 in DNA: TGTGCCAGCAGTGTTAAAGGGGTATATGGCTACACCTTC.

The V gene is TRBV7-2, the J gene TRBJ1-5; weak D call: TRBD1 (5 bases). CDR1 SGHTA and CDR2 FQGNSA come from the germline V gene. The CDR3 has 16 amino acids. V dropped 2 bases and J dropped 2 bases, with 13 bases sitting between them. DNA for the CDR3: TGTGCCAGCAGCTTAATTTTGTTACAGGGCAATCAGCCCCAGCATTTT. Its translation is CASSLILLQGNQPQHF.

This sequence joins TRBV7-2 and TRBJ1-2; D is undetermined. V shed 1 base and J shed 3 bases, with 15 bases lying between them. This CDR3 comprises 16 residues. Germline V lookup: CDR1 SGHTA, CDR2 FQGNSA. The CDR3 here is CASSLGGSWGDYGYTF. The CDR3 region has the DNA TGTGCCAGCAGCTTAGGAGGCTCTTGGGGAGACTATGGCTACACCTTC.

The genes are TRBV7-8 and TRBJ2-5; D call uncertain. CDR1 is SGHVS and CDR2 is FQNEAQ in the germline V gene. The CDR3 spans 12 residues. The V gene lost 7 bases and the J gene lost 1 base, with 7 bases spanning the gap. CDR3 region: CASTPSQETQYF. CDR3 bases: TGTGCCAGCACCCCGTCCCAAGAGACCCAGTACTTC.

V and J are TRBV4-3 and TRBJ2-1, with 7 positions matching TRBD2. CDR1 and CDR2 from the germline V gene are LGHNA and YSLEER. The CDR3 has 13 amino acids. The V and J ends lost 1 base and 9 bases, in that order; junction bases with no gene match: 3. The CDR3 sequence is CASSQGLAPEQFF. The CDR3 coding sequence is TGCGCCAGCAGCCAAGGACTAGCCCCTGAGCAGTTCTTC.

The sample holds a few counts of this clone. This chain links TRBV21-1 with TRBJ1-1. TRBV21-1 constitutes a pseudogene. This CDR3 has 12 residues. The CDR3 nucleotides read TGTGCCAGCAGACCCGAGGAGCATGAAGCTTTCTTT. Residues: CASRPEEHEAFF.

The table lists this clone with a few counts. This chain links TRBV29-1 with TRBJ2-7; TRBD1 might be the D (6 bases). Trimming shortened V by 6 bases and J by 9 bases, and 15 bases separated the two germline ends. The V gene's germline CDR1 is SQVTM and CDR2 ANQGSEA. The CDR3 loop spans 11 amino acids. Here the CDR3 DNA reads TGCAGCGTGGGAACAGGGAAGGGGCAGTACTTC. As protein: CSVGTGKGQYF.

J is TRBJ1-2 and V is TRBV29-1; a possible D gene is TRBD1 (5 bases). This CDR3 contains 13 residues. V was cut by 6 bases and J by 5 bases, with 16 bases left in between. CDR1 is SQVTM and CDR2 is ANQGSEA in the germline V gene. CDR3: CSVPGRTTYGYTF. As DNA, the CDR3 is TGCAGCGTCCCGGGACGTACGACTTATGGCTACACCTTC.

V gene TRBV2 combines with J gene TRBJ2-3; weak D call: TRBD1 (6 bases). The CDR3 runs 14 residues. Germline lookup yields CDR1 SNHLY and CDR2 FYNNEI. With 6 bases removed from V and 2 bases from J, the gap between germline ends came to 12 bases. CDR3 nucleotide sequence: TGTGCCAGCAGGCGGACAGAAATCACAGATACGCAGTATTTT. This gives the protein CASRRTEITDTQYF.

The rearrangement joins TRBV29-1 to TRBJ1-2; no reliable D call. This CDR3 has 11 residues. V lost 1 base and J lost 7, with 7 bases in between. Germline V gene data show CDR1 as SQVTM and CDR2 as ANQGSEA. For the CDR3, the DNA is TGCAGCGTTGAAGCGGGAGGTGGCTACACCTTC. Translated, it gives CSVEAGGGYTF.

The V and J genes are TRBV7-2 and TRBJ1-5; 9 nucleotides agree with TRBD1. The germline V gene encodes CDR1 SGHTA and CDR2 FQGNSA. The CDR3 runs 14 residues. V lost 5 bases and J lost 5; bases outside the gene matches: 4. CDR3 sequence reads: CASSLDRGYQPQHF. CDR3 DNA sequence: TGTGCCAGCAGCCTTGACAGGGGGTATCAGCCCCAGCATTTT.

This clone was detected only a few times. V and J are TRBV5-1 and TRBJ2-2, with D perhaps TRBD1 (6 bases). With 0 bases removed from V and 6 bases from J, the gap between germline ends came to 15 bases. CDR3 length equals 16 residues. CDR1 and CDR2 (germline): SGHRS, YFSETQ. The CDR3 nucleotides are TGCGCCAGCAGCTTGGAGGCCGGGACAACCGCCGGGGAGCTGTTTTTT. Translation: CASSLEAGTTAGELFF.

This clone was found once. V usage is TRBV5-1 and J usage is TRBJ1-2, with D possibly being TRBD1 (6 bases). The V end was cut by 0 bases, the J end by 5 bases, with 14 bases between. CDR1 is SGHRS, CDR2 YFSETQ, per germline. The CDR3 extends over 15 amino acids. This CDR3 reads CASSLGQDLGYGYTF. The CDR3 nucleotides are TGCGCCAGCAGCTTGGGACAGGACCTTGGGTATGGCTACACCTTC.

The rearrangement uses TRBV30 and TRBJ1-2, with D possibly matching TRBD1 (6 bases). Trimming stripped 4 bases from V and 4 bases from J, with 10 bases between. Germline loops: CDR1 GTSNPN, CDR2 SVGIG (reference sequence). This CDR3 is 12 amino acids long. The CDR3 reads CAWTQGTYGYTF. The CDR3 nucleotides read TGTGCCTGGACACAGGGTACCTATGGCTACACCTTC.

This clone was recorded many times. The chain joins TRBV12-5 to TRBJ2-7, with 11 positions matching TRBD1. Losses at the gene ends were 6 bases for V and 3 bases for J; bases not matched to a gene: 10. Looked up from germline, CDR1 is LGHNT and CDR2 is FRNRAP. CDR3 length: 16 amino acids. The CDR3 nucleotides are TGTGCTAGTGGACAAACGGACAGGGGGCTTGTCTACGAGCAGTACTTC. It specifies CASGQTDRGLVYEQYF.

CDR3 amino acids: CASSLSSGENSPLHF. In DNA, the CDR3 is TGTGCCAGCAGCTTGAGTTCCGGGGAGAATTCACCCCTCCACTTT. This sequence joins TRBV7-9 and TRBJ1-6, with D hard to call. The germline V and J ends were trimmed by 3 bases and 7 bases, with 13 bases remaining between them. The CDR3 is made up of 15 amino acids. The germline CDR1 and CDR2 sequences are SEHNR and FQNEAQ (reference sequence).

V gene TRBV5-1 combines with J gene TRBJ2-5; D not resolved. CDR1 SGHRS and CDR2 YFSETQ come from the germline V gene. The CDR3 has 11 amino acids. Trimming cost V 4 bases and J 5 bases, with 6 bases left between them. This CDR3 reads CASSRRETQYF. In nucleotides, the CDR3 is TGCGCCAGCAGCAGACGGGAGACCCAGTACTTC.

The chain employs TRBV5-6 and TRBJ2-2; D ambiguous. From germline, CDR1 is SGHDT and CDR2 YYEEEE. The CDR3 extends over 17 amino acids. With 0 bases removed from V and 2 bases from J, the gap between germline ends came to 14 bases. CDR3 sequence reads: CASSLELGLGNTGELFF. As DNA, the CDR3 is TGTGCCAGCAGCTTGGAATTAGGGCTGGGTAACACCGGGGAGCTGTTTTTT.

V and J are TRBV20-1 and TRBJ2-1; no clear D gene. Per the germline V gene, CDR1 is DFQATT and CDR2 is SNEGSKA (reference sequence). The CDR3 contains 11 residues. Trimming removed 0 bases from V and 10 bases from J, with 7 bases in between. The DNA for the CDR3 is TGCAGTGCTAGAGATCGAAGGGAGCAGTTCTTC. As protein: CSARDRREQFF.

The chain carries TRBV5-1 and TRBJ1-1, with no clear D. Deletions cut 0 bases from V and 0 bases from J, with 6 bases between. Germline CDR1 SGHRS, CDR2 YFSETQ. This CDR3 is 14 amino acids long. CDR3 nucleotide sequence: TGCGCCAGCAGCTTGGAAGGTATGAACACTGAAGCTTTCTTT. Translation: CASSLEGMNTEAFF.

The chain links TRBV6-6 to TRBJ2-2; D not certain. The CDR3 totals 14 residues. V was clipped by 6 bases and J by 0 bases, with 8 bases between them. The germline V gene has CDR1 MNHNY and CDR2 SVGAGI (reference sequence). The CDR3 loop reads CASSPGPNTGELFF. DNA for the CDR3: TGTGCCAGCAGCCCCGGGCCGAACACCGGGGAGCTGTTTTTT.